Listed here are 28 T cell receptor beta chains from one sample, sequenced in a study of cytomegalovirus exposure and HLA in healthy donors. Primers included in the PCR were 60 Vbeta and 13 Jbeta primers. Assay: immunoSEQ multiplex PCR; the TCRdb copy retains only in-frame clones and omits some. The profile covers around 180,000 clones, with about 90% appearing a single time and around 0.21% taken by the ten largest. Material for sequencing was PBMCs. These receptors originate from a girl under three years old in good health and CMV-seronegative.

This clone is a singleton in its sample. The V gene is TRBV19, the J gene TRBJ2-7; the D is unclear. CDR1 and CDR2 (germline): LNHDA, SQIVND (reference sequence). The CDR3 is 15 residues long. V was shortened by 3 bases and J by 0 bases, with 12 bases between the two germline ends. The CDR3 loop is CASSIPRPSSYEQYF. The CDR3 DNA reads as TGTGCCAGTAGTATTCCGCGGCCGAGCTCCTACGAGCAGTACTTC.

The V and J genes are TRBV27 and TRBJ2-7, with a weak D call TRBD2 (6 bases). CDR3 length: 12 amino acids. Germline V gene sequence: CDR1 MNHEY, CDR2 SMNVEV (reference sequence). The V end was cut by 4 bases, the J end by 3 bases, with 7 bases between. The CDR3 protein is CASSSGGYEQYF. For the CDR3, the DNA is TGTGCCAGCAGTTCCGGGGGCTACGAGCAGTACTTC.

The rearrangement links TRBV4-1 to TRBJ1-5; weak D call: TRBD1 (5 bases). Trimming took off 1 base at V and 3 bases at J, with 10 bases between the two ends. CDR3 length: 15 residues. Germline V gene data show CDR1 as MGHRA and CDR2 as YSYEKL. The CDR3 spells CASSQGQGYNQPQHF. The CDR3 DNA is TGCGCCAGCAGCCAAGGTCAGGGTTACAATCAGCCCCAGCATTTT.

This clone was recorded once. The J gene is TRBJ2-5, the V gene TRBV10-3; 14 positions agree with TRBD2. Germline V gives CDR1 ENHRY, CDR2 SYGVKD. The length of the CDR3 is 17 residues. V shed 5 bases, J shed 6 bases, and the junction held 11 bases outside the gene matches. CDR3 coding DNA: TGTGCCATCAGTCCGACCGGGACTAGCGGGGGTTTGCAGACCCAGTACTTC. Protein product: CAISPTGTSGGLQTQYF.

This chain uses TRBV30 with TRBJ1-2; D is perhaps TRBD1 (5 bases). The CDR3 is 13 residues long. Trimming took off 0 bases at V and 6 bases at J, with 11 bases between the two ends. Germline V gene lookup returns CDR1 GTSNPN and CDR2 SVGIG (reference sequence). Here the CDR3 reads CAWSVQALDGYTF. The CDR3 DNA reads TGTGCCTGGAGTGTACAGGCATTAGATGGCTACACCTTC.

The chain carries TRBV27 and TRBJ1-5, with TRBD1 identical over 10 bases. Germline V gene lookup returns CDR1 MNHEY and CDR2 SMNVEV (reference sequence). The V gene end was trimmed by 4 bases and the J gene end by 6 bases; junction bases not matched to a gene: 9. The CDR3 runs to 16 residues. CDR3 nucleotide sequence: TGTGCCAGCAGTTCCTACTCCGGGACAGGGGTTCAGCCCCAGCATTTT. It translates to CASSSYSGTGVQPQHF.

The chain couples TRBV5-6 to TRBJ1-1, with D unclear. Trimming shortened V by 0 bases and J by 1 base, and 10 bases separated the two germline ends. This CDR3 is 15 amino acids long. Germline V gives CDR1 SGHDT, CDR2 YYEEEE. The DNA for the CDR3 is TGTGCCAGCAGCTTGGGCGTCAGAGGGAACACTGAAGCTTTCTTT. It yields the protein CASSLGVRGNTEAFF. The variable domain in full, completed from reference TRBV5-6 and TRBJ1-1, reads DAGVTQSPTHLIKTRGQQVTLRCSPKSGHDTVSWYQQALGQGPQFIFQYYEEEERQRGNFPDRFSGHQFPNYSSELNVNALLLGDSALYLCASSLGVRGNTEAFFGQGTRLTVV.

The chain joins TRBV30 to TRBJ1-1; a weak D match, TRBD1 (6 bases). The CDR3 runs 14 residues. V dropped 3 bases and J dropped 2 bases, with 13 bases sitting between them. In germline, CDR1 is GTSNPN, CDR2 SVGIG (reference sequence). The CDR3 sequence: CAWRIDRLNTEAFF. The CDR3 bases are TGTGCCTGGAGAATCGACAGGCTTAACACTGAAGCTTTCTTT. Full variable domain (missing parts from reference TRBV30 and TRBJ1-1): SQTIHQWPATLVQPVGSPLSLECTVEGTSNPNLYWYRQAAGRGLQLLFYSVGIGQISSEVPQNLSASRPQDRQFILSSKKLLLSDSGFYLCAWRIDRLNTEAFFGQGTRLTVV.

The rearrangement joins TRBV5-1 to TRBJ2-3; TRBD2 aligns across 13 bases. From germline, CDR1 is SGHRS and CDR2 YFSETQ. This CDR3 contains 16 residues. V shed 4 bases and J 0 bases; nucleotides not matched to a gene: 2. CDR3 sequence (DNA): TGCGCCAGCAGCCAGGGACTAGCGGGGAGCACAGATACGCAGTATTTT. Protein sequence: CASSQGLAGSTDTQYF.

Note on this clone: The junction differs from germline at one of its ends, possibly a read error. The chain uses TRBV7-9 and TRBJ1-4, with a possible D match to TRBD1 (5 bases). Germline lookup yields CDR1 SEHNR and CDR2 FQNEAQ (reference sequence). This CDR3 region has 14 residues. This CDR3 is CSSSLGAGSEKLFF. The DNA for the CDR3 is TGTTCCAGCAGCTTAGGGGCGGGCAGTGAAAAACTGTTTTTT.

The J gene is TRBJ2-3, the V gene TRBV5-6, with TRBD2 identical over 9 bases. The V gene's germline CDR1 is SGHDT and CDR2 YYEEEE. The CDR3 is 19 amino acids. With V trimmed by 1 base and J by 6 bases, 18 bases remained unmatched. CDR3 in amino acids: CASSLKSGGGRARVDTQYF. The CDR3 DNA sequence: TGTGCCAGCAGCTTGAAATCCGGCGGCGGGAGGGCCAGGGTGGATACGCAGTATTTT.

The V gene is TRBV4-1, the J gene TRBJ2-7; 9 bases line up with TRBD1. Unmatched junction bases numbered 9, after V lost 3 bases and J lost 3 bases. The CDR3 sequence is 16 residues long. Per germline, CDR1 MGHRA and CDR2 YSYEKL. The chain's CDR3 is CASSQGGQGEYYEQYF. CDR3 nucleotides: TGCGCCAGCAGCCAGGGGGGACAGGGAGAATACTACGAGCAGTACTTC.

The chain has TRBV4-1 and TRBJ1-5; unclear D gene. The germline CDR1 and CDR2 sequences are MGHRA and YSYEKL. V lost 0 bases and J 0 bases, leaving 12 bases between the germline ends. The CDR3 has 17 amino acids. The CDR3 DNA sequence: TGCGCCAGCAGCCAAGAGTTGCGGCGGTATAGCAATCAGCCCCAGCATTTT. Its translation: CASSQELRRYSNQPQHF.

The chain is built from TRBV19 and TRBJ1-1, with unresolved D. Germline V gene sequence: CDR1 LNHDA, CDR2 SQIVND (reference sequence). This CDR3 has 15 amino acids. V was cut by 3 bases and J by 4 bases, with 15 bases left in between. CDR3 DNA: TGTGCCAGTAGTATGCGGTCCGAAGGGAGCACTGAAGCTTTCTTT. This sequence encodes CASSMRSEGSTEAFF.

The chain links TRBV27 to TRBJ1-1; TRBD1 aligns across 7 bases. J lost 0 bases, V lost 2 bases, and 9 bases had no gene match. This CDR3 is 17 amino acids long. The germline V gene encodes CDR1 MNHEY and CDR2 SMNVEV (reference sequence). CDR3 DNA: TGTGCCAGCAGTTTAGATAACAGGGGACGAATGAACACTGAAGCTTTCTTT. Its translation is CASSLDNRGRMNTEAFF.

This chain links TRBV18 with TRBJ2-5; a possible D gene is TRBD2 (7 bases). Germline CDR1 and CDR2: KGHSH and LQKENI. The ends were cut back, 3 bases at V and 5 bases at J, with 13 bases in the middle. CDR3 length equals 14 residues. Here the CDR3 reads CASSPAGARETQYF. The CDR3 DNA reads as TGTGCCAGCTCACCCGCGGGGGCGCGGGAGACCCAGTACTTC.

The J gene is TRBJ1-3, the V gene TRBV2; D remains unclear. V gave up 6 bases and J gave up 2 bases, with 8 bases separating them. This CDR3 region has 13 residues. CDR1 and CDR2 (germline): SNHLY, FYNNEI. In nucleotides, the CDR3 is TGTGCCAGCAGGGCCACAGCTGGAAACACCATATATTTT. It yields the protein CASRATAGNTIYF.

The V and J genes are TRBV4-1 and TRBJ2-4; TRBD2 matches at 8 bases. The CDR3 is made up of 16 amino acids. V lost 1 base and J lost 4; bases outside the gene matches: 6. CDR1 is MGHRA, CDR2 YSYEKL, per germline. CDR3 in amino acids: CASSQVGGGRKNIQYF. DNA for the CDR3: TGCGCCAGCAGCCAAGTCGGGGGGGGCCGTAAAAACATTCAGTACTTC.

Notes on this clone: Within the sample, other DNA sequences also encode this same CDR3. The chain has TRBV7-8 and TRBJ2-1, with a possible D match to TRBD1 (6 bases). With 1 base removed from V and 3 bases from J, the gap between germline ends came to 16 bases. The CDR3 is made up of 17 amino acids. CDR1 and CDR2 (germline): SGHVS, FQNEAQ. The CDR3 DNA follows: TGTGCCAGCAGCTTAGAGCCCGGGATAGGGGGCTACAATGAGCAGTTCTTC. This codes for CASSLEPGIGGYNEQFF. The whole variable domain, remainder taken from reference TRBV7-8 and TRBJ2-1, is GAGVSQSPRYKVAKRGQDVALRCDPISGHVSLFWYQQALGQGPEFLTYFQNEAQLDKSGLPSDRFFAERPEGSVSTLKIQRTQQEDSAVYLCASSLEPGIGGYNEQFFGPGTRLTVL.

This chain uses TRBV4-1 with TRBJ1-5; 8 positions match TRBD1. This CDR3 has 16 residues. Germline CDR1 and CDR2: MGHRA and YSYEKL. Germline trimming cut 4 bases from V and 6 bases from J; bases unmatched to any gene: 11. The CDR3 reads CASSRQDRDTGQPQHF. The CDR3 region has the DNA TGCGCCAGCAGCCGGCAGGACAGGGACACGGGTCAGCCCCAGCATTTT.

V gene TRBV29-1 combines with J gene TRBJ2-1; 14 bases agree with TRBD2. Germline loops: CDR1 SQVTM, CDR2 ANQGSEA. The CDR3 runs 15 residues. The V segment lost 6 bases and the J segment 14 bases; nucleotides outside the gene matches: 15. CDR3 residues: CSVLGTSGSRGWEFF. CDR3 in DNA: TGCAGCGTACTCGGGACTAGCGGGAGCCGCGGCTGGGAGTTCTTC.

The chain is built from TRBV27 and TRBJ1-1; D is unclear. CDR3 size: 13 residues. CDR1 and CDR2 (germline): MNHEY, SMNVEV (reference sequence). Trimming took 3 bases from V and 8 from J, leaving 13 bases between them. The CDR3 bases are TGTGCCAGCAGTTTCTCCTTCCGGTCCGAAGCTTTCTTT. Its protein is CASSFSFRSEAFF.

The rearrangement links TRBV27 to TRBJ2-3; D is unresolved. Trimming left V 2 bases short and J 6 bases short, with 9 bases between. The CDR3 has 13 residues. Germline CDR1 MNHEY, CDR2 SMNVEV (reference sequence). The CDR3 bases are TGTGCCAGCAGTTTAGCGTTGTTCGATACGCAGTATTTT. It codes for CASSLALFDTQYF.

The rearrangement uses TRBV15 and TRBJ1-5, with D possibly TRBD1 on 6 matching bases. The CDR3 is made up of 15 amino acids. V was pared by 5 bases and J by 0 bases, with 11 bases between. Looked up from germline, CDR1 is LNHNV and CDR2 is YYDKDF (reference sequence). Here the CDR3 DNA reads TGTGCCACCAGCGGAAGCAGGGGTAGCAATCAGCCCCAGCATTTT. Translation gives CATSGSRGSNQPQHF.

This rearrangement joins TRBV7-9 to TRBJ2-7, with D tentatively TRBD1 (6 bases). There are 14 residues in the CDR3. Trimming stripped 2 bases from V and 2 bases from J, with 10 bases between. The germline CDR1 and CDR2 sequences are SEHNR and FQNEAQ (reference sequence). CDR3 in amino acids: CASSLPGHTYEQYF. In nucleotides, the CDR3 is TGTGCCAGCAGCTTACCGGGACATACCTACGAGCAGTACTTC.

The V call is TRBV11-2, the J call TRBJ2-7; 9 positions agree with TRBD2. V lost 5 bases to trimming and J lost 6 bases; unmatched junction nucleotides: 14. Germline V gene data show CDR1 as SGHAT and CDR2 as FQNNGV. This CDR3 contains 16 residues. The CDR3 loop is CASSLGTSTKIGEQYF. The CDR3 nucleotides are TGTGCCAGCAGCCTTGGGACTAGCACGAAAATTGGCGAGCAGTACTTC. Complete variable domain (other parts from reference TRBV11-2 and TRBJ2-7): EAGVAQSPRYKIIEKRQSVAFWCNPISGHATLYWYQQILGQGPKLLIQFQNNGVVDDSQLPKDRFSAERLKGVDSTLKIQPAKLEDSAVYLCASSLGTSTKIGEQYFGPGTRLTVT.

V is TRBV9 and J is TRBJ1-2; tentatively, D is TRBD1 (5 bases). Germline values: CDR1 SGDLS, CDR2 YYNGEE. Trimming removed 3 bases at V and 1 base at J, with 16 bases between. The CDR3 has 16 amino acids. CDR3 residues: CASSATSGSFNYGYTF. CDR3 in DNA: TGTGCCAGCAGCGCTACCTCAGGGTCCTTTAACTATGGCTACACCTTC. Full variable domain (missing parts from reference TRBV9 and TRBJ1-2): DSGVTQTPKHLITATGQRVTLRCSPRSGDLSVYWYQQSLDQGLQFLIQYYNGEERAKGNILERFSAQQFPDLHSELNLSSLELGDSALYFCASSATSGSFNYGYTFGSGTRLTVV.

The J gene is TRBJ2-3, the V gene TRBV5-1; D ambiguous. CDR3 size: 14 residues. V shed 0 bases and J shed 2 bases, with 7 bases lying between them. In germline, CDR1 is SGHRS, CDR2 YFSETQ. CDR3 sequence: CASSLGSLTDTQYF. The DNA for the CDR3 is TGCGCCAGCAGCTTGGGGAGCCTCACAGATACGCAGTATTTT.